The 21 T cell receptor beta chains given below trace back to one sample, sequenced in a study of CD8+ T cells in alopecia areata. Sequencing used cDNA as its template, made by extracting RNA and reverse transcribing it. The table came from immunoSEQ multiplex PCR; TCRdb's copy has only in-frame clones and leaves some out. The sample lists just over 150,000 clones; around three fifths were seen once. Treatment indicated: oral pan-JAK inhibitor, 5-10 mg twice daily. The input for sequencing was CD4+ T cells sorted from blood, taken at week 4, from a patient treated with tofacitinib. These TCRs come from a human donor with alopecia areata.

The chain combines TRBV2 with TRBJ2-6; TRBD2 aligns across 14 bases. Germline V gene data show CDR1 as SNHLY and CDR2 as FYNNEI. J gave up 6 bases and V 7 bases, and 8 bases lay outside the gene matches. This CDR3 contains 17 residues. CDR3 residues: CASILRTSGGMANVLTF. CDR3 sequence (DNA): TGTGCCAGCATCCTCAGGACTAGCGGGGGGATGGCCAACGTCCTGACTTTC.

Worth noting for this clone: The same CDR3 arises from other DNA sequences in this sample as well. This chain uses TRBV29-1 with TRBJ1-5; weak D call: TRBD1 (5 bases). The V and J ends lost 4 bases and 7 bases respectively, with 11 bases between them. CDR1 is SQVTM and CDR2 is ANQGSEA in the germline V gene. The CDR3 totals 12 residues. CDR3 DNA sequence: TGCAGCGTTGGGGGCCTCAACCAGCCCCAGCATTTT. It encodes CSVGGLNQPQHF.

The V gene is TRBV5-6, the J gene TRBJ2-5, with a tentative D call TRBD1 (6 bases). The CDR3 has 17 amino acids. The V gene lost 0 bases and the J gene lost 0 bases, with 15 bases spanning the gap. CDR1 is SGHDT, CDR2 YYEEEE, per germline. CDR3 in amino acids: CASSLVTGHPNQETQYF. CDR3 sequence (DNA): TGTGCCAGCAGCTTGGTGACAGGACACCCGAACCAAGAGACCCAGTACTTC. The entire variable domain, with the rest obtained from reference TRBV5-6 and TRBJ2-5, is as follows: DAGVTQSPTHLIKTRGQQVTLRCSPKSGHDTVSWYQQALGQGPQFIFQYYEEEERQRGNFPDRFSGHQFPNYSSELNVNALLLGDSALYLCASSLVTGHPNQETQYFGPGTRLLVL.

This clone has just a few counts. The chain employs TRBV19 and TRBJ1-1; 7 nucleotides line up with TRBD1. The germline CDR1 and CDR2 sequences are LNHDA and SQIVND (reference sequence). The junction had 4 bases not matched to a gene; V was cut back by 3 bases and J by 6 bases. This CDR3 region has 13 residues. The CDR3 spells CASSMYGQAEAFF. DNA for the CDR3: TGTGCCAGTAGTATGTACGGACAGGCTGAAGCTTTCTTT.

This sequence joins TRBV30 and TRBJ1-5; D gene uncertain. This CDR3 region has 13 residues. CDR1 is GTSNPN and CDR2 is SVGIG in the germline V gene (reference sequence). V lost 8 bases to trimming and J lost 4 bases, with 15 bases between them. The CDR3 region is CARSAGRNQPQHF. CDR3 coding DNA: TGTGCCCGGTCAGCCGGGAGGAATCAGCCCCAGCATTTT.

The chain employs TRBV5-1 and TRBJ2-5; D possibly uses TRBD1 or TRBD2 (5 bases each). This CDR3 spans 14 amino acids. From germline, CDR1 is SGHRS and CDR2 YFSETQ. Trimming left V 4 bases short and J 1 base short, with 11 bases between. CDR3 loop: CASSGDPSQETQYF. The CDR3 DNA follows: TGCGCCAGCAGCGGGGACCCTTCCCAAGAGACCCAGTACTTC.

This chain joins TRBV25-1 and TRBJ1-4, with unresolved D. The germline gives CDR1 MGHDK, CDR2 SYGVNS. With 5 bases removed from V and 8 bases from J, the gap between germline ends came to 18 bases. The CDR3 is 15 residues long. In nucleotides, the CDR3 is TGTGCCAGCAGTTCTCCGACGGGGATCGGGGAAAAACTGTTTTTT. Encoded protein: CASSSPTGIGEKLFF.

This clone was detected only a few times. The J gene is TRBJ2-5, the V gene TRBV29-1, with 10 bases identical to TRBD2. Germline V gene lookup returns CDR1 SQVTM and CDR2 ANQGSEA. The CDR3 covers 14 residues. V was pared by 8 bases and J by 1 base, with 7 bases of the junction left unmatched. In nucleotides, the CDR3 is TGCAGCTTCTCGACTAGCGGGTTCCAAGAGACCCAGTACTTC. This gives the protein CSFSTSGFQETQYF.

The V and J genes are TRBV5-1 and TRBJ1-1; maybe TRBD1 (6 bases). V was pared by 0 bases and J by 3 bases, with 12 bases between. The CDR3 is 15 residues long. Per germline, CDR1 SGHRS and CDR2 YFSETQ. The CDR3 here is CASSLAPRGDTEAFF. CDR3 in DNA: TGCGCCAGCAGCTTGGCCCCCAGGGGCGACACTGAAGCTTTCTTT.

V gene TRBV29-1 combines with J gene TRBJ2-5; D possibly matches TRBD1 or TRBD2 (5 bases each). V gave up 4 bases and J gave up 1 base, with 10 bases separating them. The germline V gene encodes CDR1 SQVTM and CDR2 ANQGSEA. The CDR3 sequence is 13 residues long. The CDR3 region has the DNA TGCAGCGTTGGGAGGCAGGGCCAAGAGACCCAGTACTTC. Translating it yields CSVGRQGQETQYF.

The chain has TRBV11-2 and TRBJ2-5; 7 bases fit TRBD1. Trimming cost V 3 bases and J 2 bases; bases outside gene matches: 3. This CDR3 region has 14 residues. From germline, CDR1 is SGHAT and CDR2 FQNNGV. CDR3 DNA sequence: TGTGCCAGCAGCTTCGACAGGGTGCAAGAGACCCAGTACTTC. Protein sequence: CASSFDRVQETQYF.

The V and J genes are TRBV5-6 and TRBJ2-1, with TRBD2 identical over 7 bases. This CDR3 comprises 16 residues. Unmatched junction bases numbered 5, after V lost 2 bases and J lost 0 bases. Germline-derived CDR1 and CDR2 are SGHDT and YYEEEE. For the CDR3, the DNA is TGTGCCAGCAGCTTCCTTTGGGGGGGCTCCTACAATGAGCAGTTCTTC. Its translation is CASSFLWGGSYNEQFF.

This clone has a handful of counts. The chain carries TRBV14 and TRBJ1-4; no firm D call. The germline V and J ends were trimmed by 1 base and 8 bases, with 5 bases remaining between them. Germline V gene data show CDR1 as SGHDN and CDR2 as FVKESK. This CDR3 has 12 residues. In DNA form, the CDR3 reads TGTGCCAGCAGCCAAGGCAGAGAAAAACTGTTTTTT. Translated: CASSQGREKLFF.

The rearrangement uses TRBV9 and TRBJ2-2; D remains unclear. The V gene's germline CDR1 is SGDLS and CDR2 YYNGEE. The length of the CDR3 is 14 residues. V was shortened by 7 bases and J by 0 bases, with 10 bases between the two germline ends. CDR3 bases: TGTGCCAGCTCACTGGGCCCGAACACCGGGGAGCTGTTTTTT. This translates into CASSLGPNTGELFF.

The J gene is TRBJ2-5, the V gene TRBV4-2; 9 nucleotides align to TRBD2. In germline, CDR1 is LGHNA, CDR2 YNFKEQ. The CDR3 runs to 17 residues. Trimming cost V 3 bases and J 0 bases; bases outside gene matches: 8. The CDR3 spells CASSQGIAGENQETQYF. Here the CDR3 DNA reads TGTGCCAGCAGCCAGGGCATAGCGGGGGAAAACCAAGAGACCCAGTACTTC.

This chain joins TRBV5-1 and TRBJ2-2; no clear D. This CDR3 has 12 amino acids. V was trimmed by 5 bases and J by 4 bases, leaving 6 bases between them. Looked up from germline, CDR1 is SGHRS and CDR2 is YFSETQ. For the CDR3, the DNA is TGCGCCAGCAGACAGATCACCGGGGAGCTGTTTTTT. Encoded protein: CASRQITGELFF.

This clone occurred once. This CDR3 is CASSKEGNHEQFF. The CDR3 coding sequence is TGTGCCAGCAGTAAGGAAGGGAATCATGAGCAGTTCTTC. The chain employs TRBV6-1 and TRBJ2-1, with D unclear. The CDR3 spans 13 residues. The germline CDR1 and CDR2 sequences are MNHNS and SASEGT. The V gene lost 5 bases and the J gene lost 8 bases, with 13 bases spanning the gap.

This clone was recorded at least ten times. J is TRBJ1-3 and V is TRBV6-6; TRBD1 matches 8 bases. The CDR3 runs to 13 residues. The J segment lost 7 bases and the V segment lost 6 bases, leaving 5 bases of the junction unmatched. Germline lookup yields CDR1 MNHNY and CDR2 SVGAGI (reference sequence). Written as DNA, the CDR3 is TGTGCCAGCAGCCGCGGACAGGGTAACACCATATATTTT. Encoded protein: CASSRGQGNTIYF.

In this sample, this clone turned up once. V usage is TRBV6-5 and J usage is TRBJ2-7, with 8 bases matching TRBD2. In germline, CDR1 is MNHEY, CDR2 SVGAGI. The V gene end was trimmed by 6 bases and the J gene end by 3 bases; junction bases not matched to a gene: 7. The CDR3 is 14 residues long. The CDR3 DNA reads TGTGCCAGCAGGGCGGCGGGGGGCCTCTACGAGCAGTACTTC. Translation: CASRAAGGLYEQYF.

This clone occurred once. The chain is built from TRBV19 and TRBJ2-5; D may correspond to TRBD1 or TRBD2 (5 bases each). V was pared by 6 bases and J by 8 bases, with 16 bases between. CDR1 LNHDA and CDR2 SQIVND come from the germline V gene (reference sequence). This CDR3 has 13 residues. The CDR3 sequence: CASSPGPGSTQYF. The CDR3 nucleotides read TGTGCCAGTAGCCCGGGACCTGGGAGCACCCAGTACTTC.

This clone was observed a few times. The chain has TRBV6-6 and TRBJ2-6; weak D call: TRBD1 (5 bases). This CDR3 comprises 15 residues. Germline V gene lookup returns CDR1 MNHNY and CDR2 SVGAGI (reference sequence). V was shortened by 5 bases and J by 1 base, with 9 bases between the two germline ends. In DNA form, the CDR3 reads TGTGCCAGCAGTCCCAGGGAATCTGGGGCCAACGTCCTGACTTTC. Its translation: CASSPRESGANVLTF.